Given below is one T cell receptor (beta chain) in context. The data were obtained in a study of blood T cell repertoires in COVID-19. Authors' data handling: Nucleated cell counts were estimated from reference gene primer amplification. Measured with immunoSEQ multiplex PCR; TCRdb has only the in-frame clones, and not every one. V and J calls and clone size follow that table, whereas D and trimming were derived from the DNA. The repertoire has around 60,000 clones, around 91% of them found once; the top ten carry roughly an eighth. CDR3 length: 17 amino acids. CDR1 and CDR2 (germline): SGHAT, FQNNGV. V lost 4 bases and J lost 1; bases outside the gene matches: 13.

The gene calls are TRBV11-2 and TRBJ2-7; 7 nucleotides line up with TRBD2. Sequenced: peripheral blood. This sequence was found in an older woman with active COVID-19. The CDR3 nucleotides read TGTGCCAGCAGCTCCTCGGTCCAGCGGGATGGATCCTACGAGCAGTACTTC. It encodes CASSSSVQRDGSYEQYF.